The T cell receptor (beta chain) described here comes from a study of molecular identifiers for immune sequencing clone quantification. There are many counts of this clonotype. CD8+CD4-CCR7+CD45RA+ cells were sorted as naive CD8 T cells. V was clipped by 0 bases and J by 1 base, with 11 bases between them. The germline CDR1 and CDR2 sequences are GTSNPN and SVGIG (reference sequence). The CDR3 runs to 15 residues. Using its own MiXCR run on the PCR reads, TCRdb lists one record per CDR3 protein. The sample consists of 35,000 or so distinct CDR3 sequences, about 20% of them appearing once. The receptor was isolated from a human donor in good health. Some libraries in this study had Jurkat cell RNA spiked in. The rearrangement joins TRBV30 to TRBJ2-3; tentative D call: TRBD1 (6 bases). Sequences were obtained from naive CD8+ T cells from blood, with Jurkat cell RNA spiked in. Subset defined: FACS-sorted CD8+CD4-CCR7+CD45RA+ naive T cells. The CDR3 sequence is CAWSVGTTRTDTQYF. The CDR3 bases are TGTGCCTGGAGTGTAGGGACAACCCGCACAGATACGCAGTATTTT.